The sequence of this T cell receptor beta chain was determined in a study of Graves' ophthalmopathy and Graves' hyperthyroidism. The CDR3 covers 13 residues. Germline CDR1 reads SGHVS; CDR2 reads FNYEAQ. With 5 bases removed from V and 7 bases from J, the gap between germline ends came to 12 bases. Using RNA transcripts, the TCR beta CDR3 regions were amplified. HTBI primers served in a first-round RT-PCR, which a second-round multiplex PCR followed. One entry per CDR3 protein results from TCRdb running MiXCR on the multiplex PCR reads. The sample comprises almost 750,000 distinct CDR3 sequences, 40% of which are singletons, and 40% to 45% rests with the top ten. The PBMCs originated from roughly 10 ml of fresh peripheral blood.

This clonotype was obtained from an adult man with Graves' ophthalmopathy. The rearrangement links TRBV7-6 to TRBJ1-5; the D is unclear. Sequences were obtained from peripheral blood. CDR3: CASSRDVGQPQHF. The CDR3 coding sequence is TGTGCCAGCAGCAGAGACGTGGGGCAGCCCCAGCATTTT.